These T cell receptor beta chains were read from a single sample in a study of blood T cell repertoires in COVID-19. The data were produced by immunoSEQ multiplex PCR, yet TCRdb's version contains in-frame clones alone and is incomplete. The table records roughly 240,000 clones, around 78% of them present only once. The material sequenced was peripheral blood. Receptors originate from a man aged 60 to 75 who had recovered from COVID-19. Both conserved end residues are part of each CDR3. Each record gives: J gene, V gene, D gene, clone size, CDR3 DNA, CDR3 protein. The D gene is left open where the match is weak. Size tells how often a clone was seen (once, few, many) or the class of an expanded clone, and some rows leave it out.

TRBJ1-6	TRBV3-1/TRBV3-2	-	-	TGTGCCAGCAGCACCCGACTTACAACGGCGCCACCCCTCCACTTT	CASSTRLTTAPPLHF
TRBJ1-5	TRBV19	-	-	TGTGCCAGTAGACCGGACAGAAGTAGCAATCAGCCCCAGCATTTT	CASRPDRSSNQPQHF
TRBJ1-1	TRBV29-1	-	few	TGCAGCGTTGGGGGAGGCACTGAAGCTTTCTTT	CSVGGGTEAFF
TRBJ2-7	TRBV27	TRBD2	-	TGTGCCAGCAGTGACAGCGGGAGAATCTCTGTCGAGCAGTACTTC	CASSDSGRISVEQYF
TRBJ1-1	TRBV12-3/TRBV12-4	-	once	TGTGCCAGCAGTTCGGTCGAAAAAAAAGCTTTCTTT	CASSSVEKKAFF
TRBJ2-3	TRBV20-1	-	-	TGCAGTGCTAGTCGAGGGAGCACAGATACGCAGTATTTT	CSASRGSTDTQYF
TRBJ2-6	TRBV27	-	-	TGTGCCAGCAGTTTGGGACATACTGGGGCCAACGTCCTGACTTTC	CASSLGHTGANVLTF
TRBJ2-2	TRBV5-4	-	-	TGTGCCAGCAGCTTAGAATCCAGTAACACCGGGGAGCTGTTTTTT	CASSLESSNTGELFF
TRBJ2-2	TRBV30	-	-	TGTACCTGGAGCAGGGGATCGAACACCGGGGAGCTGTTTTTT	CTWSRGSNTGELFF
TRBJ2-3	TRBV27	-	-	TGTGCCAGCAGGAGTCCTATCACAGATACGCAGTATTTT	CASRSPITDTQYF
TRBJ1-1	TRBV6-2/TRBV6-3	TRBD1	-	TGTGCCAGCAGTTCCACTGGACAGGATAAGGCTGAAGCTTTCTTT	CASSSTGQDKAEAFF
TRBJ2-5	TRBV4-1	TRBD2	once	TGCGCCAGCAGCCCGACCGGGACTAGCGGGAGTGGAGAGACCCAGTACTTC	CASSPTGTSGSGETQYF
TRBJ1-4	TRBV6-5	-	once	TGTGCCAGTGCCGGGGGGGGGACTAATGAAAAACTGTTTTTT	CASAGGGTNEKLFF
TRBJ1-2	TRBV5-4	-	-	TGTGCCAGCAGCTCCCAGGACAGACGAGGGGGCTACACCTTC	CASSSQDRRGGYTF
TRBJ2-6	TRBV7-9	-	-	TGTGCCAGCAGCTTATTGGGGAGTCCCTCTGGGGCCAACGTCCTGACTTTC	CASSLLGSPSGANVLTF
TRBJ2-1	TRBV7-9	TRBD2	-	TGTGCCAGCAGCTTTACGGGAGGGAACAATGAGCAGTTCTTC	CASSFTGGNNEQFF
TRBJ2-4	TRBV19	-	-	TGTGCCAGTAGTCGGCGGGGAGGCAAAAACATTCAGTACTTC	CASSRRGGKNIQYF
TRBJ1-6	TRBV7-9	-	-	TGTGCCAGCAGGGGAGACGTTCCGGGTTCACCCCTCCACTTT	CASRGDVPGSPLHF
TRBJ2-7	TRBV11-3	-	-	TGTGCCAGCAGCTTCGCTTCAGGGGCTAGCTACGAGCAGTACTTC	CASSFASGASYEQYF
TRBJ1-6	TRBV7-9	-	-	TGTGCCAGCAGCTCCCGACGGGGGAACGATAATTCACCCCTCCACTTT	CASSSRRGNDNSPLHF
TRBJ1-5	TRBV14	TRBD1	-	TGTGCCAGCAGCCGACCCGGGACAGGGGGGAATCAGCCCCAGCATTTT	CASSRPGTGGNQPQHF
TRBJ2-5	TRBV19	TRBD1	few	TGTGCCAGTAGTAACGGACAGGCCAAGCGCAGAGAGACCCAGTACTTC	CASSNGQAKRRETQYF